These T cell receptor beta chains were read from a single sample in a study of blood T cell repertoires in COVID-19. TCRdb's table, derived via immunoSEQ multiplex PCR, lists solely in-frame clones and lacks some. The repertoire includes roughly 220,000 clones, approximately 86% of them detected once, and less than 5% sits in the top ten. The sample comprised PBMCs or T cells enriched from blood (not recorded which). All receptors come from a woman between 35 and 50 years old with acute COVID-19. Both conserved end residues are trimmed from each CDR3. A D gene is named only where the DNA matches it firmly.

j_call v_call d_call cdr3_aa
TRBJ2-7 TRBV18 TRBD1 ASSSGTEGEQY
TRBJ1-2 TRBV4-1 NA ASSPTEDTNYGYT
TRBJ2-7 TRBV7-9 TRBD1 ASSTGTDYEQY
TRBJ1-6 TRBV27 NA ASSINRALGNSPLH
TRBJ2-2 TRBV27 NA ASREGVDSTGELF
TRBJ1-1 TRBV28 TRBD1 ASGTGRSEAF
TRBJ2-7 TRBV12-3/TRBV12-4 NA ASGRLRLEQY
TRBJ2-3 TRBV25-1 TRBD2 ASSAEREAGTDTQY
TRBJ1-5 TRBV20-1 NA SASRGAGQPQH
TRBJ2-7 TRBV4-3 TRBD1 ASSTIGTGSYEQY
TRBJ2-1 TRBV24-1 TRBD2 ATSDLPLAGANWVEQF
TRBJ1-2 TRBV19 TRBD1 ASSLQGVIGYT
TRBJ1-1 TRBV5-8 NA ASSLVGGAATEAF
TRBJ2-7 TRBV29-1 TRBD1 SVTPGQARLGEQY
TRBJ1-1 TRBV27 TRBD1 ASSKLQGPAF
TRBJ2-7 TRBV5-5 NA ASSLTGPYEQY
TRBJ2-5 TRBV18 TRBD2 ASSPVTSRETQY
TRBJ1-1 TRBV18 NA ASSRDILNTEAF
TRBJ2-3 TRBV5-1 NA ASSLASRRGTDTQY
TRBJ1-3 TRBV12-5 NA ASGPTVSGNTIY
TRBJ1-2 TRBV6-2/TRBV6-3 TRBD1 ASSGTGPPYGYT
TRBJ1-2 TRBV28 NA ASSLGQGGYGYT
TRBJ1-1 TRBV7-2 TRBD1 ASSPRHDRVSTEAF